This T cell receptor beta chain is from a study of radiotherapy plus CTLA-4 blockade in lung cancer. The repertoire was sequenced with immunoSEQ multiplex PCR; TCRdb's copy has only in-frame clones and lacks some. This table holds approximately 95,000 clones, 82% found once. The specimen was peripheral blood, collected from a patient treated with radiotherapy plus ipilimumab. This receptor was taken from a human donor with non-small cell lung cancer who had a partial response to radiotherapy plus ipilimumab.

CDR3 in DNA: TGCAGCGTTGCCCCCCCTAGCGGGAGTATAGGAATTCAGTACTTC. The encoded protein is CSVAPPSGSIGIQYF. The chain employs TRBV29-1 and TRBJ2-4, with 10 bases fitting TRBD2. The V segment lost 4 bases and the J segment 10 bases; nucleotides outside the gene matches: 13. Germline loops: CDR1 SQVTM, CDR2 ANQGSEA. This CDR3 spans 15 amino acids. The full variable domain, in which reference TRBV29-1 and TRBJ2-4 provide the parts outside the CDR3, is SAVISQKPSRDICQRGTSLTIQCQVDSQVTMMFWYRQQPGQSLTLIATANQGSEATYESGFVIDKFPISRPNLTFSTLTVSNMSPEDSSIYLCSVAPPSGSIGIQYFGAGTRLSVL.